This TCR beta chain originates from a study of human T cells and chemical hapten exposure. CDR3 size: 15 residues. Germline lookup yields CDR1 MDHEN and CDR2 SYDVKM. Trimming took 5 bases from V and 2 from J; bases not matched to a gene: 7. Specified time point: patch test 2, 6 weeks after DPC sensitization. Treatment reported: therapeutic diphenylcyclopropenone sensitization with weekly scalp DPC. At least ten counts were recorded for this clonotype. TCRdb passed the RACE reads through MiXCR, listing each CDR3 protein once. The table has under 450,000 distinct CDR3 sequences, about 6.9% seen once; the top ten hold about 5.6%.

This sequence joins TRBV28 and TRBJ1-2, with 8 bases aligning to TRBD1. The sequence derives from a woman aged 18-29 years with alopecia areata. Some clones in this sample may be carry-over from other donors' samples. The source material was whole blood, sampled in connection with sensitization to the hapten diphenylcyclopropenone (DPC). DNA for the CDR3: TGTGCCAGCAGTCCCGGGACAGGAGAAAACTATGGCTACACCTTC. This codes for CASSPGTGENYGYTF.